One and the same sample provided the 28 T cell receptor beta chains below, sequenced in a study of T cell responses to AZD1222 COVID-19 vaccine. Clones were sequenced by immunoSEQ multiplex PCR, and TCRdb holds only the in-frame ones, with some missing. The data hold about 180,000 clones, with around 90% observed a single time. The sequences come from peripheral blood, collected on day 0 of AZD1222 vaccination. All receptors derive from an adult in good health.

V and J are TRBV24-1 and TRBJ2-6, with 7 bases matching TRBD1. The junction had 10 bases not matched to a gene; V was cut back by 3 bases and J by 0 bases. Germline V lookup: CDR1 KGHDR, CDR2 SFDVKD. The CDR3 is made up of 19 amino acids. In nucleotides, the CDR3 is TGTGCCACCAGTGATATAAAGAGGGCAGGGGGCTCTGGGGCCAACGTCCTGACTTTC. Translation: CATSDIKRAGGSGANVLTF.

The chain has TRBV19 and TRBJ2-7; D not resolved. Germline CDR1 LNHDA, CDR2 SQIVND (reference sequence). Trimming shortened V by 5 bases and J by 1 base, and 12 bases separated the two germline ends. The CDR3 sequence is 14 residues long. CDR3 in amino acids: CASSVAPGSYEQYF. CDR3 coding DNA: TGTGCCAGTAGTGTGGCTCCCGGATCCTACGAGCAGTACTTC.

To note about this clone: The same CDR3 also results from other DNA sequences found in this sample. V gene TRBV6-5 combines with J gene TRBJ1-1, with D perhaps TRBD1 (6 bases). The CDR3 length is 12 residues. CDR1 MNHEY and CDR2 SVGAGI come from the germline V gene. The V and J ends lost 2 bases and 8 bases respectively, with 9 bases between them. The CDR3 reads CASSYRGGEAFF. In nucleotides, the CDR3 is TGTGCCAGCAGTTACAGAGGGGGGGAAGCTTTCTTT.

V gene TRBV25-1 combines with J gene TRBJ2-7; TRBD2 might be the D (6 bases). The CDR3 totals 12 residues. In germline, CDR1 is MGHDK, CDR2 SYGVNS. V gave up 8 bases and J gave up 2 bases, with 10 bases separating them. CDR3 DNA: TGTGCCAGCTCCGGGGGAGCCTACGAGCAGTACTTC. As protein: CASSGGAYEQYF.

This clone appeared once. V usage is TRBV9 and J usage is TRBJ2-1; D is possibly TRBD1 (5 bases). Germline-derived CDR1 and CDR2 are SGDLS and YYNGEE. V shed 4 bases and J shed 4 bases, with 18 bases lying between them. The CDR3 runs 16 residues. CDR3 DNA sequence: TGTGCCAGCAGCTCCCTTTGGGGCGGTAAATACAATGAGCAGTTCTTC. Translated: CASSSLWGGKYNEQFF.

The chain combines TRBV27 with TRBJ2-7, with D perhaps matching TRBD1 (6 bases). The ends were cut back, 3 bases at V and 2 bases at J, with 23 bases in the middle. CDR1 and CDR2 (germline): MNHEY, SMNVEV (reference sequence). The CDR3 loop spans 18 amino acids. The CDR3 here is CASSFIKGQTGQTYEQYF. The CDR3 DNA follows: TGTGCCAGCAGTTTTATCAAGGGTCAAACAGGACAGACCTACGAGCAGTACTTC.

V and J are TRBV10-3 and TRBJ2-7; TRBD2 aligns across 13 bases. Losses at the gene ends were 10 bases for V and 7 bases for J; bases not matched to a gene: 7. CDR3 size: 13 residues. Germline V lookup: CDR1 ENHRY, CDR2 SYGVKD. This chain's CDR3 is CATLLAGGSEQYF. As DNA, the CDR3 is TGTGCCACCCTACTAGCGGGGGGGTCGGAGCAGTACTTC.

The J gene is TRBJ1-2, the V gene TRBV5-4; 12 bases agree with TRBD1. V lost 4 bases, J lost 7 bases, and 5 bases stayed unmatched. The CDR3 has 14 amino acids. Germline assignment: CDR1 SGHNT and CDR2 YYREEE (reference sequence). CDR3 DNA: TGTGCCAGCAGCATCCGGGACAGGGGGCCTGGCTACACCTTC. It encodes CASSIRDRGPGYTF. The full variable domain, rest sourced from reference TRBV5-4 and TRBJ1-2, is ETGVTQSPTHLIKTRGQQVTLRCSSQSGHNTVSWYQQALGQGPQFIFQYYREEENGRGNFPPRFSGLQFPNYSSELNVNALELDDSALYLCASSIRDRGPGYTFGSGTRLTVV.

The V call is TRBV4-3, the J call TRBJ2-3; a weak D match, TRBD2 (6 bases). The CDR3 spans 14 residues. CDR1 is LGHNA, CDR2 YSLEER, per germline. Trimming cost V 3 bases and J 3 bases, with 10 bases left between them. As DNA, the CDR3 is TGCGCCAGCAGCCAGGAGGGGCGGACAGATACGCAGTATTTT. Protein sequence: CASSQEGRTDTQYF.

The chain links TRBV12-2 to TRBJ2-7; no check of the table's D call, TRBD2, against the DNA was made. TRBV12-2 is reported as a pseudogene. The CDR3 has 14 residues. CDR3 loop: CASRLVEGNIEQYF. The CDR3 DNA is TGTGCAAGTCGCTTAGTGGAGGGGAACATCGAGCAGTACTTC.

This chain links TRBV4-2 with TRBJ1-1, with D possibly being TRBD1 (6 bases). This CDR3 contains 15 residues. CDR1 and CDR2 (germline): LGHNA, YNFKEQ. V lost 1 base and J lost 5, with 14 bases in between. The CDR3 sequence is CASSQVGAGETEAFF. The CDR3 region has the DNA TGTGCCAGCAGCCAAGTAGGGGCAGGGGAGACTGAAGCTTTCTTT.

The CDR3 is CASSQDGQGGSPLHF. DNA of the CDR3: TGTGCCAGCAGCCAAGACGGGCAGGGAGGCTCACCCCTCCACTTT. This chain connects TRBV4-2 to TRBJ1-6, with a tentative D call TRBD1 (5 bases). This CDR3 is 15 amino acids long. Germline CDR1 reads LGHNA; CDR2 reads YNFKEQ. Trimming shortened V by 0 bases and J by 10 bases, and 13 bases separated the two germline ends.

The V and J genes are TRBV7-9 and TRBJ2-5; 8 bases fit TRBD1. V was pared by 5 bases and J by 5 bases, with 7 bases of the junction left unmatched. The germline V gene has CDR1 SEHNR and CDR2 FQNEAQ (reference sequence). The CDR3 has 14 amino acids. As DNA, the CDR3 is TGTGCCAGCAGCCCGCCAGGGGGCCGGGAGACCCAGTACTTC. This encodes CASSPPGGRETQYF.

The CDR3 region is CASSLLNKNTEAFF. In nucleotides, the CDR3 is TGTGCCAGCAGCTTGCTTAATAAGAACACTGAAGCTTTCTTT. The V gene is TRBV5-6, the J gene TRBJ1-1; D is unresolved. The CDR3 is 14 residues long. CDR1 and CDR2 from the germline V gene are SGHDT and YYEEEE. The ends were cut back, 1 base at V and 1 base at J, with 8 bases in the middle. Drawing the rest from reference TRBV5-6 and TRBJ1-1, the complete variable domain is DAGVTQSPTHLIKTRGQQVTLRCSPKSGHDTVSWYQQALGQGPQFIFQYYEEEERQRGNFPDRFSGHQFPNYSSELNVNALLLGDSALYLCASSLLNKNTEAFFGQGTRLTVV.

This clone was seen only once. The chain links TRBV27 to TRBJ2-7, with D possibly matching TRBD1 (6 bases). Per the germline V gene, CDR1 is MNHEY and CDR2 is SMNVEV (reference sequence). The CDR3 extends over 14 amino acids. V lost 5 bases and J 5 bases, leaving 16 bases between the germline ends. DNA for the CDR3: TGTGCCAGCAGTCCCGGGCCCTCAGGGGACGAGCAGTACTTC. Amino acid sequence: CASSPGPSGDEQYF.

V and J are TRBV6-5 and TRBJ2-3; D ambiguous. V was pared by 0 bases and J by 2 bases, with 6 bases between. CDR1 is MNHEY, CDR2 SVGAGI, per germline. The CDR3 is 14 amino acids. CDR3: CASSYSTNTDTQYF. The CDR3 DNA reads TGTGCCAGCAGTTACTCTACCAACACAGATACGCAGTATTTT.

The J gene is TRBJ1-4, the V gene TRBV23-1; a weak D match, TRBD1 (5 bases). TRBV23-1 is labeled an ORF, and its function is uncertain. The CDR3 sequence is 18 residues long. V was shortened by 0 bases and J by 1 base, with 15 bases between the two germline ends. The CDR3 is CASSQSRGERRTNEKLFF. The CDR3 coding sequence is TGCGCCAGCAGTCAATCCCGGGGGGAACGGCGAACTAATGAAAAACTGTTTTTT.

The chain combines TRBV6-5 with TRBJ1-1; D is possibly TRBD1 (6 bases). CDR3 length: 13 amino acids. Germline V gives CDR1 MNHEY, CDR2 SVGAGI. Trimming stripped 5 bases from V and 6 bases from J, with 13 bases between. As DNA, the CDR3 is TGTGCCAGCAGTAACGGACAGTTCGCTGAAGCTTTCTTT. Amino acids: CASSNGQFAEAFF.

The chain links TRBV19 to TRBJ1-1; 10 positions match TRBD1. Germline V gives CDR1 LNHDA, CDR2 SQIVND (reference sequence). The V and J ends lost 5 bases and 4 bases, in that order; junction bases with no gene match: 4. CDR3 length equals 14 residues. The CDR3 sequence is CASSVGQGGTEAFF. CDR3 sequence (DNA): TGTGCCAGTAGTGTTGGACAGGGGGGCACTGAAGCTTTCTTT.

This chain joins TRBV14 and TRBJ1-2; D is perhaps TRBD1 (6 bases). Germline V gene lookup returns CDR1 SGHDN and CDR2 FVKESK. This CDR3 contains 15 residues. Trimming stripped 4 bases from V and 4 bases from J, with 16 bases between. In DNA form, the CDR3 reads TGTGCCAGCAGCCTTGGTAGGGGGACCCTCTATGGCTACACCTTC. Translated, it gives CASSLGRGTLYGYTF.

V is TRBV7-2 and J is TRBJ1-6; tentatively, D is TRBD1 (5 bases). From germline, CDR1 is SGHTA and CDR2 FQGNSA. The ends were cut back, 2 bases at V and 5 bases at J, with 13 bases in the middle. This CDR3 has 16 amino acids. The CDR3 sequence: CASSLQGALDNSPLHF. The CDR3 bases are TGTGCCAGCAGCTTACAAGGGGCTCTAGATAATTCACCCCTCCACTTT.

This clone was observed a single time. V gene TRBV19 combines with J gene TRBJ1-4, with D perhaps TRBD1 (5 bases). Germline-derived CDR1 and CDR2 are LNHDA and SQIVND (reference sequence). Trimming removed 7 bases from V and 0 bases from J, with 18 bases in between. The CDR3 consists of 17 residues. CDR3 bases: TGTGCCAGTAACCCCACCGGGGCTTTAACAACTAATGAAAAACTGTTTTTT. This gives the protein CASNPTGALTTNEKLFF.

The gene calls are TRBV9 and TRBJ2-3; D ambiguous. Germline V gene lookup returns CDR1 SGDLS and CDR2 YYNGEE. V was pared by 4 bases and J by 6 bases, with 12 bases between. The CDR3 runs 13 residues. The CDR3 loop reads CASSSDPTDTQYF. DNA for the CDR3: TGTGCCAGCAGCTCTGACCCGACCGATACGCAGTATTTT.

The chain uses TRBV28 and TRBJ1-2; D not resolved. Germline V gene sequence: CDR1 MDHEN, CDR2 SYDVKM. This CDR3 has 11 amino acids. Trimming pared 2 bases from V and 7 bases from J, leaving 5 bases between. The CDR3, as DNA: TGTGCCAGCAGTTTAATGGGTGGCTACACCTTC. This encodes CASSLMGGYTF.

The chain has TRBV19 and TRBJ1-1, with unresolved D. The CDR3 totals 12 residues. Trimming left V 4 bases short and J 11 bases short, with 14 bases between. The germline V gene has CDR1 LNHDA and CDR2 SQIVND (reference sequence). CDR3: CASSTSGPGAFF. The CDR3 nucleotides read TGTGCCAGTAGTACCTCGGGCCCCGGGGCTTTCTTT.

This sequence joins TRBV5-1 and TRBJ1-4; D gene uncertain. In germline, CDR1 is SGHRS, CDR2 YFSETQ. Between the trimmed V and J ends, which lost 0 bases and 0 bases, there was a span of 3 bases. This CDR3 comprises 14 residues. CDR3 loop: CASSLEATNEKLFF. The CDR3 nucleotides are TGCGCCAGCAGCTTGGAAGCAACTAATGAAAAACTGTTTTTT.

Only one count was recorded for this clone. The V call is TRBV2, the J call TRBJ1-6; TRBD1 agrees at 10 bases. The CDR3 has 15 amino acids. The V gene end was trimmed by 6 bases and the J gene end by 3 bases; junction bases not matched to a gene: 2. Germline V CDR1 and CDR2: SNHLY, FYNNEI. DNA of the CDR3: TGTGCCAGCAGGGGACAGGGGATCTATAATTCACCCCTCCACTTT. Its protein is CASRGQGIYNSPLHF.

CDR3 loop: CASSSATGLAFF. The CDR3, as DNA: TGTGCCAGCAGTTCCGCTACAGGGTTAGCTTTCTTT. V and J are TRBV11-2 and TRBJ1-1, with D tentatively TRBD1 (6 bases). Germline V CDR1 and CDR2: SGHAT, FQNNGV. The CDR3 has 12 residues. Deletions cut 6 bases from V and 10 bases from J, with 15 bases between.